These T cell receptor beta chains were read from a single sample in a study of monozygotic twins with inflammatory bowel disease. Following a re-call of the 5' RACE reads, TCRdb has one entry per CDR3 protein and lacks DNA. The sample's table shows 200,000 to 250,000 distinct CDR3 sequences. Sequenced sample: blood. The receptors originated from a human donor with ulcerative colitis or Crohn's disease, or a healthy co-twin of an affected twin (not recorded which). CDR3s include the opening cysteine and the closing phenylalanine or tryptophan.

TRBV9	TRBJ2-5	CASSVVLGQTQYF
TRBV5-1	TRBJ2-1	CASSLVGGGAYNEQFF
TRBV7-2	TRBJ2-3	CASSLVLDKQRDTQYF
TRBV5-6	TRBJ1-6	CASSLVGGSGLTLHF
TRBV5-1	TRBJ2-5	CASSFQTGAGETQYF
TRBV7-8	TRBJ2-7	CASRPGFGYEQYF
TRBV6-5	TRBJ1-2	CASSDTYNYGYTF
TRBV7-2	TRBJ1-5	CASSSWTGPNQPQHF
TRBV27	TRBJ2-3	CASSRHTDTQYF
TRBV13	TRBJ1-4	CASSLRGRDEKLFF
TRBV20-1	TRBJ1-5	CSARDIGGPQPQHF
TRBV20-1	TRBJ1-1	CSAVQGYTEAFF
TRBV7-9	TRBJ1-4	CASSRNPEKLFF
TRBV6-5	TRBJ2-7	CASSHRPQGLFRYEQYF
TRBV20-1	TRBJ1-2	CSATTGGTHGYTF
TRBV9	TRBJ2-3	CASSDGLAIDTQYF
TRBV3-1	TRBJ1-5	CASSQGPQGNQPQHF
TRBV20-1	TRBJ1-2	CSARDLSRGNYGYTF
TRBV7-8	TRBJ1-6	CASSPYIDSPLHF
TRBV6-6	TRBJ1-2	CASSYSVGMNGYTF
TRBV20-1	TRBJ1-1	CSASRARVFEGAFF
TRBV2	TRBJ1-5	CASRGEGEPQHF
TRBV12-3/TRBV12-4	TRBJ2-5	CASSPGGPETQYF
TRBV7-6	TRBJ2-7	CASSLGVVGEQYF
TRBV5-4	TRBJ1-5	CASSLGAGGQPQHF
TRBV4-1	TRBJ2-5	CASSQAGAKETQYF
TRBV3-1	TRBJ1-1	CASSHLPGQGASEAFF
TRBV5-6	TRBJ1-6	CASSPITTENSPLHF
TRBV20-1	TRBJ2-3	CSASRRTSTDTQYF
TRBV4-2	TRBJ2-7	CASSPDRFSYEQYF
TRBV27	TRBJ2-1	CASSHLGYEQFF
TRBV20-1	TRBJ2-3	CSARWQRFGDTQYF
TRBV12-3/TRBV12-4	TRBJ1-1	CASSLGVLRTRGRAFF
TRBV7-9	TRBJ2-7	CASSLVSGLAVYEQYF
TRBV7-9	TRBJ1-1	CASSIGYEAFF
TRBV5-1	TRBJ2-2	CASTFSRGGPNTGELFF
TRBV18	TRBJ1-2	CASSRMQDVTNYGYTF
TRBV7-2	TRBJ1-4	CASSAPTVGQSEKLFF
TRBV6-1	TRBJ2-5	CASSRRNSEETQYF
TRBV7-9	TRBJ2-7	CASSLASPAPRYEQYF
TRBV27	TRBJ1-3	CASSFLGAGNTIYF
TRBV12-3/TRBV12-4	TRBJ1-2	CASSLGGFTGYTF
TRBV29-1	TRBJ1-3	CSVEDPDRGLGDTIYF
TRBV5-1	TRBJ2-5	CASSNVRTQYF
TRBV12-2	TRBJ2-3	CASRLPPMAARSTDTQYF
TRBV6-5	TRBJ1-3	CASSLIASGNTIYF
TRBV10-2	TRBJ1-2	CASSQGGRDGYTF
TRBV7-6	TRBJ2-7	CASSLGASYEQYF
TRBV3-1	TRBJ1-1	CASSHGRGAANTEAFF
TRBV15	TRBJ1-1	CATSAQPGGMNTEAFF
TRBV29-1	TRBJ2-5	CSARTGIDWETQYF
TRBV10-3	TRBJ2-5	CAISSRQGEETQYF
TRBV5-1	TRBJ2-3	CASSAGSSYTDTQYF
TRBV7-9	TRBJ2-5	CASSFYRAVETQYF
TRBV24-1	TRBJ1-6	CATSDRPNSPLHF
TRBV12-3/TRBV12-4	TRBJ1-2	CASSLRPGDGYTF
TRBV7-9	TRBJ1-3	CASSPRGLRDTIYF